The 30 T cell receptor beta chains below all came from one sample that was sequenced in a study of neoadjuvant anti-PD-1 for oral cavity cancer. Assay: immunoSEQ multiplex PCR; the TCRdb copy retains only in-frame clones and omits some. The sample consists of roughly 67,000 clones, approximately 82% of them appearing once. Sequenced material: PBMCs, taken before nivolumab (anti-PD-1) treatment. The receptors derive from a person aged 35-79 years with oral cavity squamous cell carcinoma.

The chain couples TRBV5-1 to TRBJ1-2; D is possibly TRBD1 (6 bases). V was pared by 0 bases and J by 8 bases, with 11 bases between. CDR1 and CDR2 from the germline V gene are SGHRS and YFSETQ. The CDR3 consists of 13 residues. The CDR3 DNA follows: TGCGCCAGCAGCTTGGCCCCGGGGGCCGGCTACACCTTC. This gives the protein CASSLAPGAGYTF.

This chain links TRBV7-3 with TRBJ2-3; no firm D call. Germline loops: CDR1 SGHTA, CDR2 FQGTGA. This CDR3 has 12 amino acids. V was cut by 4 bases and J by 14 bases, with 16 bases left in between. This CDR3 is CASSSVGGSLYF. The CDR3 coding sequence is TGTGCCAGCAGCTCGGTTGGTGGGTCGTTGTATTTT.

The V gene is TRBV13, the J gene TRBJ1-1, with a weak D call TRBD1 (5 bases). V shed 3 bases and J shed 1 base, with 15 bases lying between them. Germline-derived CDR1 and CDR2 are PRHDT and FYEKMQ (reference sequence). This CDR3 region has 16 residues. The CDR3 protein is CASSFGFQGRNTEAFF. CDR3 sequence (DNA): TGTGCCAGCAGCTTTGGATTCCAGGGACGGAACACTGAAGCTTTCTTT. Looking up the rest from reference TRBV13 and TRBJ1-1 gives the full variable domain: AAGVIQSPRHLIKEKRETATLKCYPIPRHDTVYWYQQGPGQDPQFLISFYEKMQSDKGSIPDRFSAQQFSDYHSELNMSSLELGDSALYFCASSFGFQGRNTEAFFGQGTRLTVV.

The sample holds a few counts of this clone. The chain is built from TRBV10-3 and TRBJ2-7, with D possibly being TRBD1 (5 bases). V dropped 3 bases and J dropped 5 bases, with 5 bases sitting between them. Germline assignment: CDR1 ENHRY and CDR2 SYGVKD. This CDR3 region has 11 residues. The CDR3, as DNA: TGTGCCATCAGTGACAGGGACGAGCAGTACTTC. Translating gives CAISDRDEQYF.

The chain couples TRBV5-6 to TRBJ2-6; no firm D call. This CDR3 has 17 amino acids. V was clipped by 0 bases and J by 0 bases, with 10 bases between them. CDR1 is SGHDT, CDR2 YYEEEE, per germline. The CDR3 DNA reads as TGTGCCAGCAGCTTGGCGGTCAGCACCTCTGGGGCCAACGTCCTGACTTTC. It specifies CASSLAVSTSGANVLTF.

The chain recombines TRBV7-9 with TRBJ2-7; D gene ambiguous. The CDR3 is 13 residues long. V was trimmed by 5 bases and J by 4 bases, leaving 12 bases between them. Germline CDR1 and CDR2: SEHNR and FQNEAQ (reference sequence). The CDR3 nucleotides read TGTGCCAGCAGCCCTGGACGTATTTACGAGCAGTACTTC. Protein sequence: CASSPGRIYEQYF. Complete variable domain (other parts from reference TRBV7-9 and TRBJ2-7): DTGVSQNPRHKITKRGQNVTFRCDPISEHNRLYWYRQTLGQGPEFLTYFQNEAQLEKSRLLSDRFSAERPKGSFSTLEIQRTEQGDSAMYLCASSPGRIYEQYFGPGTRLTVT.

This chain's CDR3 is CASSLSLTGTGNFHFSGNTIYF. The CDR3 bases are TGTGCCAGCAGTTTATCACTAACCGGGACAGGGAACTTCCACTTCTCTGGAAACACCATATATTTT. The V call is TRBV27, the J call TRBJ1-3; 9 bases are a match to TRBD1. This CDR3 contains 22 residues. V was clipped by 0 bases and J by 0 bases; unmatched bases: 18. Germline V gene sequence: CDR1 MNHEY, CDR2 SMNVEV (reference sequence).

J is TRBJ1-2 and V is TRBV30; the D gene is possibly TRBD1 (5 bases). CDR1 and CDR2 from the germline V gene are GTSNPN and SVGIG (reference sequence). Trimming cost V 1 base and J 2 bases, with 11 bases left between them. The CDR3 loop spans 14 amino acids. The CDR3 loop reads CAWSGDRRNYGYTF. The CDR3 region has the DNA TGTGCCTGGAGTGGAGACAGACGAAACTATGGCTACACCTTC.

V usage is TRBV12-5 and J usage is TRBJ2-3; D is ambiguous. V was cut by 0 bases and J by 4 bases, with 14 bases left in between. Germline V CDR1 and CDR2: LGHNT, FRNRAP. CDR3 length: 16 residues. This CDR3 reads CASGLVVSQAADTQYF. The CDR3 region has the DNA TGTGCTAGTGGTTTGGTAGTCTCTCAGGCCGCAGATACGCAGTATTTT.

The V call is TRBV6-5, the J call TRBJ1-2; D gene uncertain. CDR1 and CDR2 (germline): MNHEY, SVGAGI. There are 15 residues in the CDR3. Deletions cut 6 bases from V and 7 bases from J, with 21 bases between. CDR3 region: CASSLFGRRNGGYTF. In DNA form, the CDR3 reads TGTGCCAGCAGCCTCTTCGGGCGGCGGAATGGTGGCTACACCTTC.

The chain is built from TRBV2 and TRBJ1-1; D unresolved. The CDR3 has 14 amino acids. V gave up 8 bases and J gave up 5 bases, with 18 bases separating them. Germline CDR1 reads SNHLY; CDR2 reads FYNNEI. The CDR3 nucleotides are TGTGCCAGCCAGTTCTGGACGACTGGAACTGAAGCTTTCTTT. It translates to CASQFWTTGTEAFF.

The J gene is TRBJ1-2, the V gene TRBV5-1, with TRBD1 matching over 9 bases. Per germline, CDR1 SGHRS and CDR2 YFSETQ. The CDR3 totals 14 residues. J was trimmed by 5 bases and V by 4 bases; bases with no gene match: 6. The CDR3: CASSEGQGLYGYTF. CDR3 nucleotides: TGCGCCAGCAGCGAGGGACAGGGACTATATGGCTACACCTTC.

The genes are TRBV2 and TRBJ1-3, with D possibly TRBD1 on 6 matching bases. CDR3 length: 14 residues. The ends were cut back, 5 bases at V and 0 bases at J, with 8 bases in the middle. Germline V gene data show CDR1 as SNHLY and CDR2 as FYNNEI. In DNA form, the CDR3 reads TGTGCCAGCAGTAGACAGGTCTCTGGAAACACCATATATTTT. Translation gives CASSRQVSGNTIYF.

This clone has only one observation. The rearrangement uses TRBV5-1 and TRBJ2-3; TRBD2 matches at 10 bases. Germline CDR1 SGHRS, CDR2 YFSETQ. V lost 2 bases, J lost 4 bases, and 10 bases stayed unmatched. CDR3 length: 17 residues. In nucleotides, the CDR3 is TGCGCCAGCAGCTTTGGGGCTAGCGGGAGTGTTGCAGATACGCAGTATTTT. It codes for CASSFGASGSVADTQYF.

This chain links TRBV30 with TRBJ1-5, with a possible D match to TRBD1 (5 bases). This CDR3 has 13 residues. The V end was cut by 1 base, the J end by 7 bases, with 11 bases between. The germline V gene has CDR1 GTSNPN and CDR2 SVGIG (reference sequence). The CDR3 sequence is CAWSAREDQPQHF. The CDR3 nucleotides read TGTGCCTGGAGTGCCAGGGAAGACCAGCCCCAGCATTTT.

V is TRBV5-1 and J is TRBJ2-7; TRBD1 might be the D (5 bases). The CDR3 contains 15 residues. V was cut by 4 bases and J by 3 bases, with 17 bases left in between. The germline gives CDR1 SGHRS, CDR2 YFSETQ. The CDR3 here is CASSPETEALYEQYF. The CDR3 DNA is TGCGCCAGCAGCCCGGAGACAGAAGCTCTCTACGAGCAGTACTTC.

The V call is TRBV7-8, the J call TRBJ1-1; D unclear. The V gene lost 2 bases and the J gene lost 7 bases, with 5 bases spanning the gap. There are 11 residues in the CDR3. The germline V gene has CDR1 SGHVS and CDR2 FQNEAQ. The CDR3 here is CASSLYGEAFF. As DNA, the CDR3 is TGTGCCAGCAGCTTATATGGTGAAGCTTTCTTT.

The chain is built from TRBV19 and TRBJ1-1; D unclear. Germline CDR1 reads LNHDA; CDR2 reads SQIVND (reference sequence). V was trimmed by 3 bases and J by 5 bases, leaving 10 bases between them. The CDR3 is 13 amino acids. CDR3 loop: CASSMLGSTEAFF. CDR3 sequence (DNA): TGTGCCAGTAGTATGTTGGGCAGTACTGAAGCTTTCTTT.

The V gene is TRBV10-3, the J gene TRBJ2-1, with D possibly matching TRBD2 (7 bases). CDR3 length: 17 amino acids. From germline, CDR1 is ENHRY and CDR2 SYGVKD. The V end lost 11 bases, the J end lost 4 bases, and 27 bases lay between the germline ends. Here the CDR3 DNA reads TGTGCCGTGTCGAACAGGGCCCGGGGAGCGGGATACAATGAGCAGTTCTTC. Protein sequence: CAVSNRARGAGYNEQFF.

This clone has only one observation. This chain joins TRBV4-1 and TRBJ2-1; 7 bases fit TRBD2. The J segment lost 6 bases and the V segment lost 1 base, leaving 9 bases of the junction unmatched. The CDR3 has 16 residues. Looked up from germline, CDR1 is MGHRA and CDR2 is YSYEKL. Here the CDR3 reads CASSQVGLSPGNEQFF. The CDR3 DNA sequence: TGCGCCAGCAGCCAAGTGGGACTATCCCCGGGCAATGAGCAGTTCTTC.

V and J are TRBV6-1 and TRBJ1-2, with D unresolved. The CDR3 is 13 residues long. V was cut by 7 bases and J by 4 bases, with 13 bases left in between. In germline, CDR1 is MNHNS, CDR2 SASEGT. The CDR3 DNA reads as TGTGCCAGCACCCTATTGTCAGCCTATGGCTACACCTTC. Its translation: CASTLLSAYGYTF.

The rearrangement joins TRBV6-4 to TRBJ2-1; 7 bases fit TRBD1. Germline-derived CDR1 and CDR2 are MRHNA and SNTAGT. This CDR3 has 15 residues. The V gene end was trimmed by 4 bases and the J gene end by 7 bases; junction bases not matched to a gene: 10. CDR3 sequence reads: CASSGDSTSSNEQFF. CDR3 coding DNA: TGTGCCAGCAGTGGGGACAGTACTTCCAGTAATGAGCAGTTCTTC.

The gene calls are TRBV10-2 and TRBJ2-7; D perhaps matches TRBD2 (6 bases). The CDR3 totals 13 residues. Trimming cost V 6 bases and J 2 bases, with 11 bases left between them. Germline V lookup: CDR1 WSHSY, CDR2 SAAADI. The CDR3 region is CASSRDSAYEQYF. Written as DNA, the CDR3 is TGCGCCAGCAGCCGGGACTCCGCCTACGAGCAGTACTTC.

The chain carries TRBV6-6 and TRBJ2-3, with TRBD1 matching 8 bases. CDR1 and CDR2 from the germline V gene are MNHNY and SVGAGI (reference sequence). Trimming took 8 bases from V and 3 from J; bases not matched to a gene: 7. The CDR3 sequence is 14 residues long. This chain's CDR3 is CASLNRGITDTQYF. In nucleotides, the CDR3 is TGTGCCAGCCTTAACAGGGGGATAACAGATACGCAGTATTTT.

This clone has a handful of counts. V and J are TRBV10-3 and TRBJ2-5; D unresolved. The CDR3 runs to 13 residues. Trimming took off 4 bases at V and 0 bases at J, with 6 bases between the two ends. Germline V gene data show CDR1 as ENHRY and CDR2 as SYGVKD. CDR3 in amino acids: CAISVLYQETQYF. DNA of the CDR3: TGTGCCATCAGTGTTCTGTACCAAGAGACCCAGTACTTC.

This clone was observed once. The junction shows a germline mismatch at one end, possibly a read error. The rearrangement joins TRBV6-1 to TRBJ1-1; maybe TRBD1 (6 bases). Germline CDR1 reads MNHNS; CDR2 reads SASEGT. The CDR3 totals 15 residues. CDR3 in amino acids: CASREGDTKNTEAFF. The CDR3 DNA follows: TGTGCCAGCAGGGAAGGGGACACAAAGAACACTGAAGCTTTCTTT.

The chain is built from TRBV10-2 and TRBJ1-1, with D unresolved. This CDR3 is 17 amino acids long. Germline V CDR1 and CDR2: WSHSY, SAAADI. Trimming stripped 7 bases from V and 0 bases from J, with 21 bases between. In DNA form, the CDR3 reads TGCGCCAGCACAGCAAGGCTCGGCGGAGACATGAACACTGAAGCTTTCTTT. Its protein is CASTARLGGDMNTEAFF.

The chain carries TRBV7-9 and TRBJ2-7; D ambiguous. This CDR3 is 11 amino acids long. Trimming removed 6 bases from V and 6 bases from J, with 9 bases in between. Looked up from germline, CDR1 is SEHNR and CDR2 is FQNEAQ (reference sequence). The CDR3 reads CASRVDSEQYF. The CDR3 nucleotides are TGTGCCAGCAGAGTCGATTCCGAGCAGTACTTC.

In its sample, this clone was seen a few times. This CDR3 is CAISDSGSRSGYTF. The CDR3, as DNA: TGTGCCATCAGTGACTCCGGGTCCAGAAGCGGCTACACCTTC. This chain uses TRBV10-3 with TRBJ1-2, with D unclear. The V gene's germline CDR1 is ENHRY and CDR2 SYGVKD. The V and J ends lost 3 bases and 8 bases respectively, with 16 bases between them. The CDR3 consists of 14 residues.

J is TRBJ1-1 and V is TRBV5-4; D is uncertain. The germline V gene has CDR1 SGHNT and CDR2 YYREEE (reference sequence). Between the trimmed V and J ends, which lost 4 bases and 2 bases, there was a span of 6 bases. CDR3 length: 12 amino acids. DNA for the CDR3: TGTGCCAGCAGCCCACACAACACTGAAGCTTTCTTT. The encoded protein is CASSPHNTEAFF. The whole variable domain, remainder taken from reference TRBV5-4 and TRBJ1-1, is ETGVTQSPTHLIKTRGQQVTLRCSSQSGHNTVSWYQQALGQGPQFIFQYYREEENGRGNFPPRFSGLQFPNYSSELNVNALELDDSALYLCASSPHNTEAFFGQGTRLTVV.